The clone carrying this T cell receptor (beta chain) was detected a few times. The V gene's germline CDR1 is SGHNT and CDR2 YYREEE (reference sequence). CDR3 size: 13 residues. Trimming removed 6 bases from V and 5 bases from J; junction bases left unmatched: 6. The record originates from a study of graft-versus-host responses after intestinal transplantation. Study context: Transplant types were multivisceral, liver-intestinal, or isolated intestinal.

Plates contained approximately 200,000 CFSE-labeled responder cells and approximately 200,000 irradiated, violet-dye-labeled stimulator cells. Post-reaction sorting isolated proliferating CFSE-low CD3+CD4+ and CD3+CD8+ responders. Measured with immunoSEQ multiplex PCR; TCRdb has only the in-frame clones, and not every one. Among 20,000 to 25,000 clones, about 45% were seen once, and the ten largest hold around 1.5%. This chain connects TRBV5-4 to TRBJ2-5, with TRBD1 matching 8 bases. This specimen was alloreactive CD8+ T cells from a mixed lymphocyte reaction culture, taken before transplantation. The subset denotes: CFSE-low proliferating T cells sorted from roughly six-day pre-transplant mixed lymphocyte reaction (GvH or HvG direction). This sequence was found in a human patient who was an organ donor for intestinal transplantation. CDR3 bases: TGTGCCAGCAACGGACAGGGATACGAGACCCAGTACTTC. This codes for CASNGQGYETQYF.